The 10 T cell receptor beta chains in this list originate from one sample, sequenced in a study of blood T cells in healthy people across ages. The authors ran a second PCR of 7 to 11 cycles using a sample-barcoded 5' primer and a J-beta primer mix. One entry per CDR3 protein results from TCRdb running MiXCR on the 5' RACE reads. The sample records about 1.4 million distinct CDR3 sequences, 55% to 75% being singletons. Material: blood. These receptors came from a man between 18 and 29 years old in good health.

The chain joins TRBV20-1 to TRBJ2-7; maybe TRBD2 (5 bases). Germline V lookup: CDR1 DFQATT, CDR2 SNEGSKA (reference sequence). This CDR3 is 13 amino acids long. Trimming left V 1 base short and J 4 bases short, with 11 bases between. Written as DNA, the CDR3 is TGCAGTGCTAGAGGGATGAGGGTGTACGAGCAGTACTTC. It codes for CSARGMRVYEQYF.

The genes are TRBV20-1 and TRBJ1-1; D remains ambiguous. The V and J ends lost 7 bases and 5 bases respectively, with 14 bases between them. The CDR3 is 12 residues long. Germline V CDR1 and CDR2: DFQATT, SNEGSKA (reference sequence). CDR3 residues: CSVPEAGTEAFF. The CDR3 DNA is TGCAGTGTCCCCGAGGCTGGGACTGAAGCTTTCTTT.

The chain links TRBV2 to TRBJ1-4; D unresolved. This CDR3 comprises 14 residues. CDR1 and CDR2 (germline): SNHLY, FYNNEI. V was clipped by 1 base and J by 3 bases, with 6 bases between them. CDR3 coding DNA: TGTGCCAGCAGTGAAGGGGAGCCTAATGAAAAACTGTTTTTT. Residues: CASSEGEPNEKLFF.

This clonotype has just a few counts. V is TRBV9 and J is TRBJ2-1; tentative D call: TRBD1 (5 bases). V lost 2 bases to trimming and J lost 8 bases, with 8 bases between them. CDR1 and CDR2 (germline): SGDLS, YYNGEE. This CDR3 is 12 amino acids long. CDR3 sequence reads: CASSVEGDEQFF. The CDR3 nucleotides read TGTGCCAGCAGCGTCGAAGGGGATGAGCAGTTCTTC.

This clonotype was found a few times. J is TRBJ2-7 and V is TRBV20-1, with TRBD1 identical over 8 bases. V shed 5 bases and J 6 bases; nucleotides not matched to a gene: 9. The CDR3 extends over 13 amino acids. The germline V gene encodes CDR1 DFQATT and CDR2 SNEGSKA (reference sequence). CDR3 nucleotide sequence: TGCAGTGCTGGACAGGGTGGGAGTTGCGAGCAGTACTTC. This codes for CSAGQGGSCEQYF.

The chain carries TRBV19 and TRBJ1-2; 12 bases are a match to TRBD1. The CDR3 is 16 residues long. Germline V lookup: CDR1 LNHDA, CDR2 SQIVND (reference sequence). The trim removed 6 bases at V and 4 bases at J, leaving 9 bases unmatched. The chain's CDR3 is CASRQSGTGGLYGYTF. For the CDR3, the DNA is TGTGCCAGTAGGCAATCCGGGACAGGGGGCCTCTATGGCTACACCTTC.

This chain joins TRBV6-1 and TRBJ1-6; 8 bases fit TRBD1. This CDR3 region has 18 residues. The V gene end was trimmed by 6 bases and the J gene end by 8 bases; junction bases not matched to a gene: 18. The germline gives CDR1 MNHNS, CDR2 SASEGT. The CDR3 DNA sequence: TGTGCCAGCAGCCGCCCCGGACAGGGATCGGGTCTGGATTCACCCCTCCACTTT. Translation: CASSRPGQGSGLDSPLHF.

In the case of this clonotype: At one of its ends the junction is not consistent with the germline gene, which may arise from a read error. The CDR3 nucleotides are TGTGCCAGCAGCGTAGCTTGGGCCGGGGAGCTGTTTTTT. This gives the protein CASSVAWAGELFF. V usage is TRBV7-2 and J usage is TRBJ2-2; D gene ambiguous. Germline V lookup: CDR1 SGHTA, CDR2 FQGNSA. There are 13 residues in the CDR3.

This clonotype turned up a few times. The chain is built from TRBV2 and TRBJ2-4; TRBD2 is a possible D gene (8 bases). Near its end, the DNA agrees better with TRBJ2-7, so the J call may be wrong. The CDR3 consists of 17 residues. CDR1 is SNHLY and CDR2 is FYNNEI in the germline V gene. DNA of the CDR3: TGTGCCAGCAGTGATGGGGTCCCGGGAGGGGGCATCAACGAGCAGTACTTC. Residues: CASSDGVPGGGINEQYF.

The chain uses TRBV20-1 and TRBJ2-1; 8 nucleotides match TRBD2. Germline V lookup: CDR1 DFQATT, CDR2 SNEGSKA (reference sequence). This CDR3 is built from 15 residues. J lost 8 bases, V lost 5 bases, and 14 bases had no gene match. The CDR3 region is CSAWRVAGPRDEQFF. As DNA, the CDR3 is TGCAGTGCTTGGAGGGTAGCGGGGCCTAGGGATGAGCAGTTCTTC.